In this sample, the clone carrying this T cell receptor beta chain turned up a few times. What it binds is not known. Read data end 3 residues before the CDR3 end; the end is taken from the germline J gene. Heparinized whole blood, 5 to 8 ml, came from each donor. This specimen belongs to a study of T cell clonality in common variable immunodeficiency. Germline assignment: CDR1 SEHNR and CDR2 FQNEAQ (reference sequence). CDR3 size: 14 residues. Points from the study as a whole: Reportedly, TCR beta sequences from common variable immunodeficiency showed fewer deletions and N-nucleotide insertions.

The data were produced by immunoSEQ multiplex PCR, yet TCRdb's version contains in-frame clones alone and is incomplete. In total the sample includes 25,000 to 35,000 clones, none of them seen once. The gene calls are TRBV7-9 and TRBJ1-2; D is ambiguous. What was sequenced was peripheral blood mononuclear cells. This TCR derives from a person aged 18-70 years in good health. Incomplete CDR3 DNA: TGTGCCAGCAGCTTAGAAGAGCTCCCCTACGAC. This codes for CASSLEELPYD. The CDR3 in full is CASSLEELPYDYTF.